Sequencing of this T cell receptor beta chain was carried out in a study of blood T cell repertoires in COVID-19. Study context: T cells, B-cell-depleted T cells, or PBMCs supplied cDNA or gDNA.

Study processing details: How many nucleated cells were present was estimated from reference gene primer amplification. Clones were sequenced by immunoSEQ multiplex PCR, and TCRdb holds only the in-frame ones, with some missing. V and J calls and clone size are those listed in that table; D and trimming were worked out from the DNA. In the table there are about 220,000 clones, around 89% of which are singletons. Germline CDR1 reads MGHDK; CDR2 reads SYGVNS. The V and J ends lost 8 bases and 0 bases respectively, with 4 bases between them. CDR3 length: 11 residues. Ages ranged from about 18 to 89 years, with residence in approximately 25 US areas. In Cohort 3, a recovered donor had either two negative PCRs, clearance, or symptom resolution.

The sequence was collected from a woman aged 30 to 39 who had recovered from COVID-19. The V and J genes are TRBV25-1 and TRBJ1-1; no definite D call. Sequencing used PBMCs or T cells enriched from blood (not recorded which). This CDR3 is CASSMNTEAFF. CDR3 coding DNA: TGTGCCAGCTCAATGAACACTGAAGCTTTCTTT.